The clone carrying this TCR beta chain was recorded only once. The V gene lost 3 bases and the J gene lost 2 bases, with 14 bases spanning the gap. The CDR3 consists of 16 residues. The germline V gene encodes CDR1 MDHEN and CDR2 SYDVKM. The investigators split CD4+ cells into a CD45RA+ naive subset and a CD45RA-negative memory subset. This sample was taken from a study of shared clonotypes between healthy human individuals. The assay was immunoSEQ multiplex PCR, and TCRdb's table has in-frame clones only and misses some. Of some 1.5 million clones in the sample, 95% to 97% were seen once. J is TRBJ2-1 and V is TRBV28, with a weak D call TRBD2 (6 bases). Sequenced material: naive CD4+ T cells sorted from blood. The subset here: CD45RA+ positively selected. The TCR originated in a man under 40 in good health. The CDR3 spells CASSFQRAMAYNEQFF. The DNA of the CDR3 is TGTGCCAGCAGTTTCCAGCGGGCGATGGCCTACAATGAGCAGTTCTTC. Variable domain in full (rest from reference TRBV28 and TRBJ2-1): DVKVTQSSRYLVKRTGEKVFLECVQDMDHENMFWYRQDPGLGLRLIYFSYDVKMKEKGDIPEGYSVSREKKERFSLILESASTNQTSMYLCASSFQRAMAYNEQFFGPGTRLTVL.